A selection of T cell receptor beta chains follows, all from one sample in a study of blood T cell repertoires in COVID-19. Only in-frame clones appear in the TCRdb table, and some are missing; sequencing was by immunoSEQ multiplex PCR. The data contain 100,000 to 120,000 clones, approximately 90% of them seen just once; the ten biggest clones take up roughly 5%. Material for sequencing was peripheral blood. The receptor source for this set is a human donor in a cohort sampled during active COVID-19. Each CDR3 is given with its conserved first and last residue. The order of the fields is D gene, J gene, clone size, V gene, CDR3 protein, CDR3 DNA. D genes are given only for firm matches. Clone size is not always given. Where it is, it says once, few, many or a class for expanded clones.

>NA|TRBJ2-1|NA|TRBV30
CAWSVPGTGEYNEQFF
TGTGCCTGGAGTGTGCCGGGGACGGGGGAGTACAATGAGCAGTTCTTC
>TRBD2|TRBJ2-1|NA|TRBV27
CASSFGTSGYNEQFF
TGTGCCAGCAGTTTCGGGACTAGCGGTTACAATGAGCAGTTCTTC
>NA|TRBJ1-5|NA|TRBV11-2
CASSLGSPGQPQHF
TGTGCCAGCAGCTTAGGGAGCCCTGGGCAGCCCCAGCATTTT
>TRBD1|TRBJ1-2|NA|TRBV5-1
CASGQGLSNYGYTF
TGCGCCAGCGGACAGGGATTGTCTAACTATGGCTACACCTTC
>TRBD1|TRBJ2-2|once|TRBV27
CASGTGGIGTGELFF
TGTGCCAGCGGGACAGGGGGCATCGGCACCGGGGAGCTGTTTTTT
>TRBD1|TRBJ1-3|NA|TRBV5-6
CASSGGDRGYRGNTIYF
TGTGCCAGCAGCGGGGGGGACAGGGGCTATCGTGGAAACACCATATATTTT
>NA|TRBJ1-5|once|TRBV7-9
CASSSGGANQPQHF
TGTGCCAGCAGCTCCGGGGGAGCAAATCAGCCCCAGCATTTT
>NA|TRBJ2-3|NA|TRBV7-9
CASSLSTSTDTQYF
TGTGCCAGCAGCTTGTCCACTAGCACAGATACGCAGTATTTT
>NA|TRBJ1-2|NA|TRBV7-2
CASSLLLGDGYTF
TGTGCCAGCAGCTTACTCCTAGGCGATGGCTACACCTTC
>TRBD1|TRBJ1-5|NA|TRBV19
CASSIYGEGGQGERGQPQHF
TGTGCCAGTAGTATTTATGGGGAGGGGGGACAGGGAGAACGCGGGCAGCCCCAGCATTTT
>NA|TRBJ2-1|NA|TRBV9
CASSASNRRGGSYNEQFF
TGTGCCAGCAGCGCCAGCAACCGAAGAGGGGGCTCCTACAATGAGCAGTTCTTC
>NA|TRBJ1-2|NA|TRBV19
CASSIGAARNYGYTF
TGTGCCAGTAGTATAGGGGCAGCAAGAAACTATGGCTACACCTTC
>NA|TRBJ2-2|NA|TRBV5-1
CASSFGLLTNTGELFF
TGCGCCAGCAGCTTCGGACTACTAACGAACACCGGGGAGCTGTTTTTT
>NA|TRBJ2-5|NA|TRBV19
CASSIDRTRQETQYF
TGTGCCAGTAGTATAGATCGGACAAGGCAAGAGACCCAGTACTTC
>NA|TRBJ1-2|NA|TRBV5-1
CASSLGGLGTALDGYTF
TGCGCCAGCAGCTTGGGGGGACTTGGGACCGCTCTTGATGGCTACACCTTC
>NA|TRBJ1-1|NA|TRBV29-1
CSVEAGVLITEAFF
TGCAGCGTTGAGGCAGGGGTCTTAATCACTGAAGCTTTCTTT
>NA|TRBJ1-6|NA|TRBV18
CASSPKWGDNSPLHF
TGTGCCAGCTCACCGAAGTGGGGGGATAATTCACCCCTCCACTTT
>NA|TRBJ2-7|NA|TRBV5-6
CASSPGLYEQYF
TGTGCCAGCAGCCCCGGACTCTACGAGCAGTACTTC
>NA|TRBJ2-1|NA|TRBV10-2
CASRNRDTYNEQFF
TGCGCCAGCAGAAACCGGGACACCTACAATGAGCAGTTCTTC
>NA|TRBJ1-2|NA|TRBV3-1/TRBV3-2
CASSHPQGFLGYGYTF
TGTGCCAGCAGCCATCCTCAGGGGTTCTTAGGCTATGGCTACACCTTC
>NA|TRBJ2-7|NA|TRBV5-8
CASSWGLQSYEQYF
TGTGCCAGCAGCTGGGGACTGCAGTCCTACGAGCAGTACTTC
>TRBD1|TRBJ2-5|NA|TRBV11-2
CASSQSQGQGREKGTQYF
TGTGCCAGCAGCCAATCCCAGGGACAGGGGCGAGAAAAGGGGACCCAGTACTTC
>NA|TRBJ2-1|once|TRBV6-5
CASSERTAWGNEQFF
TGTGCCAGCTCCGAGCGGACCGCATGGGGCAATGAGCAGTTCTTC
>TRBD1|TRBJ1-4|NA|TRBV18
CASSLQGVAAKLFF
TGTGCCAGCTCACTACAGGGGGTAGCGGCAAAACTGTTTTTT
>NA|TRBJ1-1|NA|TRBV19
CASRSLMNTEAFF
TGTGCCAGTAGGAGTCTCATGAACACTGAAGCTTTCTTT
>NA|TRBJ1-1|NA|TRBV7-7
CASSPLRGREAFF
TGTGCTAGCAGCCCCTTGCGGGGGCGCGAAGCTTTCTTT
>TRBD1|TRBJ1-1|NA|TRBV15
CATSISGQGAFEAFF
TGTGCCACCAGCATCTCGGGACAGGGGGCTTTTGAAGCTTTCTTT
>NA|TRBJ2-5|NA|TRBV7-3
CASSLTEAAETQYF
TGTGCCAGCAGCTTAACGGAGGCAGCAGAGACCCAGTACTTC
>NA|TRBJ1-2|NA|TRBV9
CASSAHPRSLNYGYTF
TGTGCCAGCAGCGCCCACCCTCGGTCCTTAAACTATGGCTACACCTTC
>TRBD1|TRBJ1-2|NA|TRBV6-5
CASMTRDRSNYGYTF
TGTGCCAGCATGACCCGGGACAGGAGTAACTATGGCTACACCTTC
>TRBD1|TRBJ2-2|NA|TRBV7-3
CASSRAGGITGELFF
TGTGCCAGCAGCCGCGCAGGGGGAATCACCGGGGAGCTGTTTTTT
>TRBD1|TRBJ1-5|NA|TRBV9
CASSAATGRPQHF
TGTGCCAGCAGCGCTGCGACAGGGAGGCCCCAGCATTTT
>NA|TRBJ1-6|NA|TRBV25-1
CASSVQDNSPLHF
TGTGCCAGCAGTGTACAGGATAATTCACCCCTCCACTTT
>TRBD1|TRBJ2-6|NA|TRBV6-2/TRBV6-3
CASSHYGQGAAWRGANVLTF
TGTGCCAGCAGTCATTACGGACAGGGGGCTGCCTGGCGAGGGGCCAACGTCCTGACTTTC
>TRBD1|TRBJ1-1|NA|TRBV5-4
CASRRDRGNTEAFF
TGTGCCAGCAGAAGAGACAGGGGGAACACTGAAGCTTTCTTT
>NA|TRBJ2-3|NA|TRBV29-1
CSVGGTVSSTDTQYF
TGCAGCGTTGGGGGGACTGTATCTAGCACAGATACGCAGTATTTT
>NA|TRBJ1-3|NA|TRBV28
CASSALGTSAGNTIYF
TGTGCCAGCAGTGCGCTTGGGACATCAGCTGGAAACACCATATATTTT
>NA|TRBJ1-3|NA|TRBV19
CASTAAGLGNSGNTIYF
TGTGCCAGTACCGCTGCCGGACTGGGCAACTCTGGAAACACCATATATTTT
>NA|TRBJ1-1|NA|TRBV10-3
CAISRLGLDTEAFF
TGTGCCATCTCCCGATTGGGACTTGACACTGAAGCTTTCTTT
>NA|TRBJ1-1|NA|TRBV28
CASKGTPQVAFF
TGTGCCAGCAAAGGGACACCTCAGGTGGCTTTCTTT
>TRBD1|TRBJ2-7|NA|TRBV9
CASSVDSGTVGYEQYF
TGTGCCAGCAGCGTTGACTCCGGGACAGTAGGCTACGAGCAGTACTTC
>TRBD2|TRBJ2-7|NA|TRBV19
CASRGLAGGRGYEQYF
TGTGCCAGTAGAGGACTAGCGGGAGGGCGTGGCTACGAGCAGTACTTC
>TRBD1|TRBJ1-1|NA|TRBV27
CASSFRDRGPEAFF
TGTGCCAGCAGTTTCCGGGACAGGGGCCCTGAAGCTTTCTTT
>TRBD1|TRBJ1-4|NA|TRBV5-1
CASSKQGAGEKLFF
TGCGCCAGCAGCAAACAGGGGGCAGGTGAAAAACTGTTTTTT
>NA|TRBJ2-3|NA|TRBV10-3
CAISETLVTLQYF
TGTGCCATCAGTGAGACTTTAGTAACCTTGCAGTATTTT